This T cell receptor beta chain was found in a study of spatial heterogeneity in lung cancer. As for the study in general: Alpha-chain sequences were detected in numbers that were consistently lower than beta-chain sequences. Unique TCR and UMI combinations averaged more than ten appearances each in raw reads.

On each TCR cDNA molecule, a unique molecular identifier was present. TCRdb independently ran MiXCR on the 5' RACE reads; one entry per CDR3 protein. The table lists roughly 1,100 distinct CDR3 sequences, about 6.8% of them singletons, with around 15% in the top ten. In its sample, this clonotype is large (0.1 to 1%). With the library built for alpha chains, this beta chain is off target and its frequency is not meaningful. Germline V gene sequence: CDR1 DFQATT, CDR2 SNEGSKA (reference sequence). After removal of 7 bases from V and 2 bases from J, the junction contained 5 bases not matched to a gene. CDR3 size: 12 residues. The sample's time point: sample taken at primary tumor resection. Sequencing covered unsorted whole RNA taken from tumor, nontumor lung or frozen PBMC. The donors comprised 60 to 85 untreated early-stage non-small cell lung cancer patients.

The sample here was normal lung tissue next to the tumor, taken at surgery. The chain combines TRBV20-1 with TRBJ2-7; TRBD1 matches at 7 bases. The receptor was derived from a male donor with early-stage non-small cell lung cancer. CDR3 protein: CSVRGQAYEQYF. The CDR3, as DNA: TGCAGTGTCCGAGGACAGGCCTACGAGCAGTACTTC.